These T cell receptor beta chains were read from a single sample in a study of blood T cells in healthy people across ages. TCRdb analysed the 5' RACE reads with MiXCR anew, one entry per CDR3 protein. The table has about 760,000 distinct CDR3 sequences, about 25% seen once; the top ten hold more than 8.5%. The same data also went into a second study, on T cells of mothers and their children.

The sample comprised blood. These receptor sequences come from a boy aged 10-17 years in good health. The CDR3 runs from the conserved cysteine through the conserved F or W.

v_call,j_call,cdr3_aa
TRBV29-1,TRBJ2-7,CSVPSGQGYEQYF
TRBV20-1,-,CSATGGRNEQFF
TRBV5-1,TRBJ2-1,CASSLAPGQNNNEQFF
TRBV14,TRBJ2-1,CASSLCRNSYNEQFF
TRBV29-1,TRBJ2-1,CSAEGESDEQFF
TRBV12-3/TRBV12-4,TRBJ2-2,CASNGGTGELFF
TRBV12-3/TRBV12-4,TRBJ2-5,CASQRTGIQETQYF
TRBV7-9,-,CASSDFGTSGFGEQFF
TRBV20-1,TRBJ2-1,CSGLREMEEQFF
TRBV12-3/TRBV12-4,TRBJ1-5,CASSARDQPQHF
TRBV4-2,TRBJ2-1,CASSPTVSYNEQFF
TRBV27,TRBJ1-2,CASSLGPWNFYGYTF
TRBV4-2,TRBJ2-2,CASSQDRGPGELFF
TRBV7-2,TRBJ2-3,CASSRSGDFTDTQYF
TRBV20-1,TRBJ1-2,CSARTTGAHGYTF
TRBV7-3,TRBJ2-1,CASSRAGGSYNEQFF
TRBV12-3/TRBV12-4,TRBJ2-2,CASSFRLAQGGELFF
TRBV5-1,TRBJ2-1,CASSLEGGAYNEQFF
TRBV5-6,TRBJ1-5,CASSFWADSSNQPQHF
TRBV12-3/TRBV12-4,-,CASTDLGELETQYF
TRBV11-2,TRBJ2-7,CASSLVDSSYEQYF
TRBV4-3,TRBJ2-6,CASSQELGVAGSSGANVLTF
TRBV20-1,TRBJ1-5,CSALGEEGNQPQHF
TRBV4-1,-,CASSQTPIEQYF
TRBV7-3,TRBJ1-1,CASSLKGGKGMNTEAFF
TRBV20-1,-,CSAVNETGNYEQYF
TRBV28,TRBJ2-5,CASSLSSGAEETQYF
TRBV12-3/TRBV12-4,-,CASSHGTSGGDEQFF
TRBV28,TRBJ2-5,CASSSGGMETQYF
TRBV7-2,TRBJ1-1,CASSDPGGRTEAFF
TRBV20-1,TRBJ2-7,CSDREDRAGPYEQYF
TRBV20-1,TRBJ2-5,CSAVRMGTQETQYF
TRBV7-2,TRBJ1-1,CASSSKQGTEAFF
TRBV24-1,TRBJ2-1,CATETGGLDEQFF
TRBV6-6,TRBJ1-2,CASSYRTLYGYTF
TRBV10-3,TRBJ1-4,CAISESGKLFF
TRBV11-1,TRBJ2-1,CASSPPSTGKINEQFF
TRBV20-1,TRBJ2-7,CSARDRLAGGVSSYEQYF
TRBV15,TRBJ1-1,CATSRGGFTEAFF
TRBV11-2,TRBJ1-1,CASSVNSAGNTEAFF
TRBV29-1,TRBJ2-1,CSVVDRGLYNEQFF
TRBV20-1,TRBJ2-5,CSANTGGAWEETQYF
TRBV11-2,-,CASRVGGAQATWNEQFF
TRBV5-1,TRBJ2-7,CASSRTERGTYEQYF
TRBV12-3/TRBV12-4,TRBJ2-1,CASNKGLAMNEQFF
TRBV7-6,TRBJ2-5,CASSIGTGGQETQYF
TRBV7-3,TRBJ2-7,CASSLGQIGEQYF
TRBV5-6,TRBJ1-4,CASGSQTWGEKLFF
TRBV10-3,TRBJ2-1,CAISESRGGSNEQFF